This TCR beta chain was observed in a study of T-cell memory formation after mild COVID-19. Study information: The two donors had largely donor-specific TCR clusters. General observations from the study: Later expanders leaned CD4+, whereas day 15 to 85 contracting clones were balanced CD4/CD8. Unconfirmed was the SARS-CoV-2 specificity of second-wave clones that peaked on day 37.

As regards this clonotype: Its antigen remains unknown.

Libraries for TCRalpha and TCRbeta carried sample barcodes and unique molecular identifiers via 5'RACE. One entry per CDR3 protein results from TCRdb running MiXCR on the 5' RACE reads. The sample lists tens of thousands of distinct CDR3 sequences, about 14% occurring once. The CDR3 is 12 amino acids. The germline V gene has CDR1 SGHTA and CDR2 FQGNSA. Trimming removed 5 bases from V and 4 bases from J, with 8 bases in between. V usage is TRBV7-2 and J usage is TRBJ2-5, with D perhaps matching TRBD1 (6 bases). Sequencing was performed on PBMCs or a T cell subset sorted from them (not recorded which). This sequence was found in an adult woman who had mild COVID-19 (a few samples of this study predate the infection). Cell type and time point are not known. CDR3 residues: CASSTGRETQYF. The CDR3 DNA is TGTGCCAGCAGCACAGGGCGAGAGACCCAGTACTTC. Full variable domain (outside the CDR3, taken from reference TRBV7-2 and TRBJ2-5): GAGVSQSPSNKVTEKGKDVELRCDPISGHTALYWYRQSLGQGLEFLIYFQGNSAPDKSGLPSDRFSAERTGGSVSTLTIQRTQQEDSAVYLCASSTGRETQYFGPGTRLLVL.